Detailed here is one T cell receptor beta chain. This clonotype came up a few times. No antigen is known for it. No quality values exist for individual bases; no much larger clone is one base distant. The data were taken from a study (dated by TCRdb to 2015 to 2017). About the study as a whole: Whether tumor-infiltrating Tregs in breast cancer are recruited from blood Tregs or converted in situ from other CD4+ T cell subsets was tested. Broad study findings and their caveats: Validation in the larger cohort was restricted to a single TCR beta V-J rearrangement rather than whole repertoires. Tumor-infiltrating Treg TCR alpha and beta sequences overlapped most with tumor naive CD4+ T cells, then with blood naive CD4+ T cells. Tumor memory CD4+ T cell TCR gene usage clustered with blood and lymph node memory CD4+ cells and lymph node naive CD4+ cells.

Full-length TCR variable regions were amplified by 5' RACE PCR using constant-region reverse primers, and then by semi-nested PCR using Nested Universal Primer A. Using the ReliaPrep RNA Cell Miniprep System, total RNA was extracted, and the SMARTer RACE 5'/3' Kit was then used to reverse transcribe the RNA into 5'RACE-ready cDNA. Multiplex adaptors were used to barcode full-length TCR alpha and beta libraries, and the barcoded libraries were sequenced on an Illumina MiSeq. Concerning the study's data processing: For each of nine subset-tissue groups, sequencing data from the five patients were pooled, and the groups were compared by unsupervised clustering of TCR gene usage. The Morisita-Horn index, with shared sequences weighted by their contribution to each repertoire, was used to calculate repertoire similarity. Using fastp at Q25 and MiXCR, TCRdb reprocessed the public reads and kept productive beta chains. Identical CDR3 proteins give one entry, which carries the most common genes and DNA. TCRdb assigned the V and J calls; the authors' analysis was not used. This sample comprises tens of thousands of distinct CDR3 sequences, 28% of them detected only once. The ten largest clones take up roughly 3.3% of the sample.

Inclusive of the bounding cysteine and phenylalanine, the CDR3 is 14 residues long. Just the 42-base CDR3 DNA is kept, in frame starting at base 1. Trimming takes 5 bases off V and 0 bases off J; junction bases not matched to a gene: 3. CDR1 and CDR2, looked up from the germline V gene, are SGHRS and YFSETQ. CD4+CD45RO+CD25- cells were isolated as memory CD4+ T cells. Tregs, naive and memory CD4+ T cells from tumor, blood and ipsilateral draining lymph nodes of a few breast cancer patients underwent full-length TCR alpha and beta sequencing. Tumor tissue and lymph nodes obtained from ipsilateral axillary dissection were perfused with PBS, minced and then digested with collagenase I and hyaluronidase. Sorted cell populations were confirmed by FACS to exceed 90% purity.

This TCR came from a female donor with breast cancer. Sequences were obtained from tumor-infiltrating memory CD4+ T cells sorted from the breast tumor. The label giving this sample's cell subset or site can be read as: memory CD4+ T cells, CD4+CD45RO+CD25-. Rearrangement joined TRBV5-1 to TRBJ2-5, with 8 central nucleotides matching TRBD2. The DNA sequence reads TGCGCCAGCAGTAGCGGGGCGTACCAAGAGACCCAGTACTTC. Translation gives CASSSGAYQETQYF.